One sample yielded the 7 T cell receptor beta chains listed below, sequenced in a study of CD8 T cells in Susac syndrome. The authors reverse transcribed about 0.5 to 1 ug RNA with random hexamers. TCRdb re-derived calls from the immunoSEQ multiplex PCR reads in MiXCR, one entry per CDR3 protein. The table has roughly 190,000 distinct CDR3 sequences, about 91% seen once. The sample comprised CD4+ T cells from PBMCs. These receptors were obtained from a human donor with Susac syndrome.

The V gene is TRBV30, the J gene TRBJ1-4, with 8 bases fitting TRBD1. Germline V gene lookup returns CDR1 GTSNPN and CDR2 SVGIG (reference sequence). This CDR3 is 15 amino acids long. V lost 3 bases, J lost 3 bases, and 6 bases stayed unmatched. In DNA, the CDR3 is TGTGCCTGGAGAAAGCCGGGACAGGCTAATGAAAAACTGTTTTTT. This sequence encodes CAWRKPGQANEKLFF.

The chain uses TRBV5-1 and TRBJ2-1, with D perhaps matching TRBD2 (5 bases). This CDR3 has 13 residues. V was clipped by 0 bases and J by 8 bases, with 9 bases between them. Germline CDR1 SGHRS, CDR2 YFSETQ. CDR3 DNA sequence: TGCGCCAGCAGCTTGGAGTACGGGGATGAGCAGTTCTTC. The encoded protein is CASSLEYGDEQFF.

The chain uses TRBV3-1 and TRBJ1-4; 8 positions agree with TRBD1. Germline CDR1 reads LGHDT; CDR2 reads YNNKEL (reference sequence). The V and J ends lost 2 bases and 5 bases, in that order; junction bases with no gene match: 4. The CDR3 runs to 15 residues. In DNA, the CDR3 is TGTGCCAGCAGCCAACAGGGGGCGAACAATGAAAAACTGTTTTTT. This codes for CASSQQGANNEKLFF.

The chain combines TRBV13 with TRBJ1-6; TRBD1 might be the D (6 bases). The germline V gene has CDR1 PRHDT and CDR2 FYEKMQ (reference sequence). The CDR3 length is 17 residues. The V end was cut by 0 bases, the J end by 6 bases, with 15 bases between. CDR3 coding DNA: TGTGCCAGCAGCTTAGGCCCCAACAGGGATACTAATTCACCCCTCCACTTT. Residues: CASSLGPNRDTNSPLHF.

This chain uses TRBV29-1 with TRBJ2-7, with 7 bases that match TRBD1. The CDR3 consists of 12 residues. V shed 7 bases, J shed 3 bases, and the junction held 6 bases outside the gene matches. From germline, CDR1 is SQVTM and CDR2 ANQGSEA. The CDR3 loop reads CSAGTASYEQYF. The CDR3 nucleotides are TGCAGCGCCGGGACAGCAAGCTACGAGCAGTACTTC.

The V and J genes are TRBV10-3 and TRBJ1-5, with D unclear. The CDR3 is made up of 12 amino acids. In germline, CDR1 is ENHRY, CDR2 SYGVKD. V was clipped by 2 bases and J by 6 bases, with 5 bases between them. The chain's CDR3 is CAISEMGQPQHF. DNA for the CDR3: TGTGCCATCAGTGAGATGGGTCAGCCCCAGCATTTT.

The chain has TRBV6-1 and TRBJ1-3, with 8 bases identical to TRBD1. The V and J ends lost 5 bases and 0 bases, in that order; junction bases with no gene match: 6. The germline V gene has CDR1 MNHNS and CDR2 SASEGT. CDR3 length: 16 residues. CDR3 residues: CASSPRGTGSGNTIYF. The CDR3, as DNA: TGTGCCAGCAGTCCCAGGGGGACAGGCTCTGGAAACACCATATATTTT.